This T cell receptor (beta chain) was identified during a study of Ad26.COV2.S vaccination and SARS-CoV-2 variants. Study summary: By the intramuscular route, Ad26.COV2.S was given once, or twice 56 days apart.

Sequencing used immunoSEQ multiplex PCR; TCRdb keeps in-frame clones, though not all of them. The sample shows about 350,000 clones, about 86% of them seen only once. Treatment in this sample: around 19 received Ad26.COV2.S at low or high dose, single or two shots; 5 received placebo; per-sample allocation not given. Collection of samples fell on day 63 after the first vaccine or placebo injection. The sample came from a Boston adult aged 18-55 years. This clonotype originated in a person between 18 and 60 years old who received the Ad26.COV2.S COVID-19 vaccine or a placebo. The sequencing used peripheral blood, collected in a trial of Ad26.COV2.S vaccine versus placebo.

CDR3 DNA sequence: TGTGCCAGCAGTTACTCGGGGGGCGGGGAGACTGAAGCTTTCTTT. Its translation: CASSYSGGGETEAFF. The V gene is TRBV6-5, the J gene TRBJ1-1; the D gene is possibly TRBD1 (6 bases). Germline V gene data show CDR1 as MNHEY and CDR2 as SVGAGI. The CDR3 contains 15 residues. V was pared by 0 bases and J by 5 bases, with 13 bases between.